Listed below are T cell receptor beta chains from one sample, sequenced in a study of blood T cell repertoires in COVID-19. Clones were sequenced by immunoSEQ multiplex PCR, and TCRdb holds only the in-frame ones, with some missing. The sample gives approximately 230,000 clones, 70% to 85% of which show up once; around 3.6% is in the top ten. Sequenced material: peripheral blood. These receptors were collected from a woman in her thirties or forties with active or convalescent COVID-19. The conserved cysteine and the conserved F or W are not part of the CDR3 here. Each record gives: J gene, V gene, CDR3 protein.

j_call: TRBJ2-3; v_call: TRBV6-5; cdr3_aa: ASSPGQTLTDTQY
j_call: TRBJ1-6; v_call: TRBV27; cdr3_aa: ASRAGTAGSPLH
j_call: TRBJ1-3; v_call: TRBV10-3; cdr3_aa: AIEIANSGNTIY
j_call: TRBJ2-7; v_call: TRBV19; cdr3_aa: ASSLRRGLYEQY
j_call: TRBJ1-5; v_call: TRBV21-1; cdr3_aa: ASSTYVGRESQPQH
j_call: TRBJ2-6; v_call: TRBV15; cdr3_aa: ATSSRSSGANVLT
j_call: TRBJ2-5; v_call: TRBV7-3; cdr3_aa: ASSSTGVGETQY
j_call: TRBJ2-1; v_call: TRBV3-1/TRBV3-2; cdr3_aa: ASSLLNNEQF
j_call: TRBJ1-2; v_call: TRBV27; cdr3_aa: ASTMAQGYGYT
j_call: TRBJ2-1; v_call: TRBV13; cdr3_aa: ASSYRLAGAYNEQF
j_call: TRBJ1-5; v_call: TRBV4-1; cdr3_aa: ASSYDREGNQPQH
j_call: TRBJ2-2; v_call: TRBV6-5; cdr3_aa: ASSYRRLANTGELF
j_call: TRBJ1-1; v_call: TRBV18; cdr3_aa: ASSPQTGVNTEAF
j_call: TRBJ1-1; v_call: TRBV5-5; cdr3_aa: ASSHGQGGPEAF
j_call: TRBJ2-4; v_call: TRBV6-1; cdr3_aa: ASSGAGGIKNIQY
j_call: TRBJ1-2; v_call: TRBV3-1/TRBV3-2; cdr3_aa: ASSPPPGQGIYGYT
j_call: TRBJ1-2; v_call: TRBV11-2; cdr3_aa: ASSLERRLLNGYT
j_call: TRBJ1-3; v_call: TRBV2; cdr3_aa: ASSVGLGNTIY
j_call: TRBJ1-5; v_call: TRBV5-6; cdr3_aa: ASSFRQGRSNQPQH
j_call: TRBJ2-5; v_call: TRBV3-1/TRBV3-2; cdr3_aa: ASSQVTETQY
j_call: TRBJ2-1; v_call: TRBV6-4; cdr3_aa: ASSEPAGGNEQF
j_call: TRBJ1-1; v_call: TRBV5-1; cdr3_aa: ASSYGTGQNTEAF
j_call: TRBJ1-5; v_call: TRBV19; cdr3_aa: ASSLRGTLNQPQH
j_call: TRBJ1-2; v_call: TRBV6-6; cdr3_aa: ASSATGRYGYT
j_call: TRBJ1-2; v_call: TRBV27; cdr3_aa: ASSSLGQARYGYT
j_call: TRBJ2-7; v_call: TRBV5-1; cdr3_aa: ASSLAQNYEQY
j_call: TRBJ1-4; v_call: TRBV5-1; cdr3_aa: ASRGLLTNEKLF
j_call: TRBJ2-2; v_call: TRBV5-1; cdr3_aa: ASTTSENTGELF
j_call: TRBJ1-1; v_call: TRBV7-2; cdr3_aa: ASSSSVPGTKFDTEAF
j_call: TRBJ2-5; v_call: TRBV7-9; cdr3_aa: ASSLDGRETQY
j_call: TRBJ1-2; v_call: TRBV28; cdr3_aa: ASRGDRDIYGYT
j_call: TRBJ1-5; v_call: TRBV23-1; cdr3_aa: ASSHRGNQPQH
j_call: TRBJ2-3; v_call: TRBV3-1/TRBV3-2; cdr3_aa: ASSQLAGVPTDTQY
j_call: TRBJ1-2; v_call: TRBV3-1/TRBV3-2; cdr3_aa: ASSQDTGSTGYT
j_call: TRBJ2-1; v_call: TRBV5-4; cdr3_aa: ASSLALAGGKQF
j_call: TRBJ2-5; v_call: TRBV5-1; cdr3_aa: ASSGRGAGQETQY
j_call: TRBJ2-3; v_call: TRBV6-5; cdr3_aa: ASSRDNTDTQY
j_call: TRBJ2-7; v_call: TRBV30; cdr3_aa: AWRQQGGYEQY
j_call: TRBJ1-5; v_call: TRBV19; cdr3_aa: ASIQSRDTGQPQH
j_call: TRBJ2-5; v_call: TRBV5-1; cdr3_aa: ASSFTGGPQETQY
j_call: TRBJ1-2; v_call: TRBV5-4; cdr3_aa: ASSLTGQAEGYGYT
j_call: TRBJ1-2; v_call: TRBV6-5; cdr3_aa: ASRTGVPNYGYT
j_call: TRBJ1-2; v_call: TRBV11-2; cdr3_aa: ASSLGTGGSYT
j_call: TRBJ1-2; v_call: TRBV30; cdr3_aa: AWSDSGTRGGYT
j_call: TRBJ2-3; v_call: TRBV3-1/TRBV3-2; cdr3_aa: ASSPPSGGPSTDTQY
j_call: TRBJ1-1; v_call: TRBV7-9; cdr3_aa: ASSWGDTEAF
j_call: TRBJ1-2; v_call: TRBV2; cdr3_aa: ASIPGHGRDGYT
j_call: TRBJ1-2; v_call: TRBV6-1; cdr3_aa: ASSEGQVKGYT
j_call: TRBJ2-2; v_call: TRBV9; cdr3_aa: ASSVGQGTGELF
j_call: TRBJ1-1; v_call: TRBV5-1; cdr3_aa: ASSLEGATLSLEAF
j_call: TRBJ2-7; v_call: TRBV6-5; cdr3_aa: ASNPWTGVRDEQY
j_call: TRBJ1-1; v_call: TRBV29-1; cdr3_aa: SVAQGLNTEAF